Each of the 8 T cell receptor beta chains below was sequenced from the same sample in a study of T-cell reconstitution after alpha-beta-depleted transplantation in children. It was with unique molecular identifiers that the TCRbeta library was prepared. MiXCR was run by TCRdb on the PCR reads, yielding one entry per CDR3 protein. The sample has about 600,000 distinct CDR3 sequences, about 21% seen once. This specimen consisted of PBMCs, mostly from graft donor cells, obtained 360 days after TCRalphabeta/CD19-depleted stem cell transplant. These receptors originate from a boy younger than two who had a stem cell transplant for acute myeloid leukemia, so the T cells may come from the graft donor.

The chain uses TRBV7-6 and TRBJ1-1; D is possibly TRBD1 (5 bases). This CDR3 has 13 residues. The germline V gene encodes CDR1 SGHVS and CDR2 FNYEAQ. Trimming removed 3 bases at V and 8 bases at J, with 13 bases between. The CDR3 region is CASSLGPGREAFF. CDR3 coding DNA: TGTGCCAGCAGCTTGGGACCAGGGCGCGAAGCTTTCTTT.

This chain joins TRBV29-1 and TRBJ2-5; 14 bases match TRBD2. Germline V lookup: CDR1 SQVTM, CDR2 ANQGSEA. The V segment lost 7 bases and the J segment 3 bases; nucleotides outside the gene matches: 7. The CDR3 has 15 residues. CDR3 amino acids: CSGRTSGGLKETQYF. CDR3 nucleotides: TGCAGCGGTCGGACTAGCGGGGGGCTGAAAGAGACCCAGTACTTC.

This clonotype showed up just a few times. CDR3: CASSPRTGGGSGANVLTF. The CDR3 nucleotides are TGTGCCAGCAGCCCCCGGACAGGGGGTGGATCTGGGGCCAACGTCCTGACTTTC. This chain uses TRBV12-3 or TRBV12-4 with TRBJ2-6; 10 bases map to TRBD1. J gave up 1 base and V 6 bases, and 9 bases lay outside the gene matches. The CDR3 sequence is 18 residues long.

This clonotype appeared once. The rearrangement links TRBV21-1 to TRBJ2-7; the table's D gene call, TRBD1, was not cross checked with the DNA. TRBV21-1 is designated a pseudogene. This CDR3 comprises 19 residues. Written as DNA, the CDR3 is TGTGCCAGCAGCACCCTCAAAGTTCGGGGGACAGGGGCCTACTACGAGCAGTACTTC. This encodes CASSTLKVRGTGAYYEQYF.

This clonotype was seen many times. This chain links TRBV12-3 or TRBV12-4 with TRBJ1-1; D gene uncertain. The CDR3 has 17 amino acids. V dropped 6 bases and J dropped 7 bases, with 27 bases sitting between them. In nucleotides, the CDR3 is TGTGCCAGCAGCCATCGTGCAGTTGGGCCTAGTTACGGTGAAGCTTTCTTT. Protein: CASSHRAVGPSYGEAFF.

The chain recombines TRBV6-5 with TRBJ1-1; D gene ambiguous. CDR1 and CDR2 from the germline V gene are MNHEY and SVGAGI. The CDR3 totals 15 residues. Trimming removed 3 bases at V and 1 base at J, with 12 bases between. CDR3 DNA: TGTGCCAGCAGTTATGGGCCGTTGGGGAACACTGAAGCTTTCTTT. Translation: CASSYGPLGNTEAFF.

The chain employs TRBV20-1 and TRBJ1-1; no clear D. The V end lost 6 bases, the J end lost 6 bases, and 8 bases lay between the germline ends. The CDR3 runs 10 residues. Germline CDR1 reads DFQATT; CDR2 reads SNEGSKA (reference sequence). CDR3 loop: CSATVAEAFF. As DNA, the CDR3 is TGCAGTGCCACCGTGGCTGAAGCTTTCTTT.

This clonotype was detected many times. This chain joins TRBV6-5 and TRBJ1-5; tentatively, D is TRBD1 (6 bases). This CDR3 contains 13 residues. The V and J ends lost 8 bases and 4 bases respectively, with 12 bases between them. Germline V gene sequence: CDR1 MNHEY, CDR2 SVGAGI. The CDR3 region has the DNA TGTGCCAGCGGCAGGGGAGGGAATCAGCCCCAGCATTTT. Encoded protein: CASGRGGNQPQHF.